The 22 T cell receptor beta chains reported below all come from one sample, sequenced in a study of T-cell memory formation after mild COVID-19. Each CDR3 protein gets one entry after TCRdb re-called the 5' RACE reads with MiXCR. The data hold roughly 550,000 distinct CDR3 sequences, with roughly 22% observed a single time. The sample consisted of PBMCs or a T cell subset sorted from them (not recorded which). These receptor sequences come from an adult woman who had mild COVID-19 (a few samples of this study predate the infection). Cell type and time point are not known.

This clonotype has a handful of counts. DNA of the CDR3: TGTGCCAGCAGTCCCCGCAGGGCGAAAGATACGCAGTATTTT. It specifies CASSPRRAKDTQYF. The V and J genes are TRBV6-5 and TRBJ2-3; D perhaps matches TRBD1 (5 bases). Deletions cut 5 bases from V and 5 bases from J, with 14 bases between. Germline CDR1 and CDR2: MNHEY and SVGAGI. The CDR3 covers 14 residues.

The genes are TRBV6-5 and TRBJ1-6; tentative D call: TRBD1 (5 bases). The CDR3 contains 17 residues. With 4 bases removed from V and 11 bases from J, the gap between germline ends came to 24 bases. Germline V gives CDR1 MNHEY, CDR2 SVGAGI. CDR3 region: CASSSHPTAGGPPPLHF. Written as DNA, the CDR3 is TGTGCCAGCAGTTCCCACCCGACAGCCGGCGGTCCTCCACCCCTCCACTTT.

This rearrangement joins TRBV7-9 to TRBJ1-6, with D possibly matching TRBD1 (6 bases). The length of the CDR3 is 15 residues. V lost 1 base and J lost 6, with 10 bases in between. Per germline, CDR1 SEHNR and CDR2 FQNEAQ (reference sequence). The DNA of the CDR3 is TGTGCCAGCAGCTTAGAGCAGGGGATTAATTCACCCCTCCACTTT. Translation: CASSLEQGINSPLHF.

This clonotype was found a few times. The CDR3 coding sequence is TGTGCCAGCAGTCCAGGGGGCCAAAAGAATGAAAAACTGTTTTTT. Translating it yields CASSPGGQKNEKLFF. This sequence joins TRBV3-1 and TRBJ1-4, with 8 bases fitting TRBD1. V was pared by 6 bases and J by 5 bases, with 8 bases of the junction left unmatched. CDR3 size: 15 residues. CDR1 is LGHDT, CDR2 YNNKEL, per germline (reference sequence).

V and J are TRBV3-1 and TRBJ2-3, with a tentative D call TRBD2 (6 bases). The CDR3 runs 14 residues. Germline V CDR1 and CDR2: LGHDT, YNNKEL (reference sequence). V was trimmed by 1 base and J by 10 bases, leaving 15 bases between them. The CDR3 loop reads CASSQGDSSFPQYF. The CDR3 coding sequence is TGTGCCAGCAGCCAAGGGGACTCTTCCTTTCCGCAGTATTTT.

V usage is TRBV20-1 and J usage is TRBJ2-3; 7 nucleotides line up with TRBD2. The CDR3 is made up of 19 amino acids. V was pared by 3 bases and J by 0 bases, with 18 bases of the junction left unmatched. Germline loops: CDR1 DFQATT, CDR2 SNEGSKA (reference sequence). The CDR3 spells CSARGGEPILPPSTDTQYF. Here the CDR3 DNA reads TGCAGTGCTAGGGGGGGGGAGCCTATCCTACCCCCTAGCACAGATACGCAGTATTTT.

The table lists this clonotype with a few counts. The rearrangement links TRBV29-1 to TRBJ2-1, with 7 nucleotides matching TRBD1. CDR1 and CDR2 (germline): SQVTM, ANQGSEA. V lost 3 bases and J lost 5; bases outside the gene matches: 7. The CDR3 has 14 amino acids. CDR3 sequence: CSVDPGTENNEQFF. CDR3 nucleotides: TGCAGCGTTGATCCCGGGACAGAGAACAATGAGCAGTTCTTC.

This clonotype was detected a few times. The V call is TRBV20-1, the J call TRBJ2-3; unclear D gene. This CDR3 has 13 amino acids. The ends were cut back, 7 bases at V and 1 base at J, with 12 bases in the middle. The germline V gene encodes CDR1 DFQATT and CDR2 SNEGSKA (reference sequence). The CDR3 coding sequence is TGCAGTGACCGGGCCCCCGGCACAGATACGCAGTATTTT. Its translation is CSDRAPGTDTQYF.

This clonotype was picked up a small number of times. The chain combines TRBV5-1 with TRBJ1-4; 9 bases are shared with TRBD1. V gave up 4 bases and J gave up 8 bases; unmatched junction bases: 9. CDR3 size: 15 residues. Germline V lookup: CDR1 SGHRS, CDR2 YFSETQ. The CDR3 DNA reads TGCGCCAGCAGCCCACTGGGACAGGGTGGCGAAAAACTGTTTTTT. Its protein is CASSPLGQGGEKLFF.

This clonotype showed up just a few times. The CDR3 sequence is CAISVRENTGELFF. The CDR3 DNA sequence: TGTGCCATCAGTGTAAGGGAGAACACCGGGGAGCTGTTTTTT. The V and J genes are TRBV10-3 and TRBJ2-2; D unresolved. V was pared by 4 bases and J by 1 base, with 7 bases between. This CDR3 spans 14 amino acids. CDR1 ENHRY and CDR2 SYGVKD come from the germline V gene.

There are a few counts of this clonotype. CDR3 sequence reads: CSAYWFPKNIQYF. In DNA, the CDR3 is TGCAGTGCATACTGGTTCCCCAAAAACATTCAGTACTTC. The chain employs TRBV20-1 and TRBJ2-4; the D is unclear. V lost 6 bases to trimming and J lost 2 bases, with 11 bases between them. The CDR3 spans 13 residues. Germline assignment: CDR1 DFQATT and CDR2 SNEGSKA (reference sequence).

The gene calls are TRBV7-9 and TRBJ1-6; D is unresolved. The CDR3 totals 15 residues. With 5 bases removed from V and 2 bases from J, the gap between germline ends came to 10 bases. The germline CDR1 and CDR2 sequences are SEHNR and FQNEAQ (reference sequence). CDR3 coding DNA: TGTGCCAGCAGCGCACAAGCCCCCTATAATTCACCCCTCCACTTT. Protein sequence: CASSAQAPYNSPLHF.

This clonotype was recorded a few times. CDR3 DNA: TGTGCCAGCAGCGTGGACGCTTCTAACTATGGCTACACCTTC. Translating it yields CASSVDASNYGYTF. The chain uses TRBV9 and TRBJ1-2, with D hard to call. The germline gives CDR1 SGDLS, CDR2 YYNGEE. V lost 2 bases to trimming and J lost 0 bases, with 8 bases between them. The CDR3 has 14 amino acids.

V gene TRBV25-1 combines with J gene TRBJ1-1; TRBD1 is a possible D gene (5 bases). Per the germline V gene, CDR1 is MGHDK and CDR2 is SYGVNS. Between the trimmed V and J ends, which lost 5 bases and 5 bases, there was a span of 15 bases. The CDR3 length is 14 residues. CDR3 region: CASSPYAGGTEAFF. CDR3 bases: TGTGCCAGCAGTCCCTATGCCGGGGGGACTGAAGCTTTCTTT. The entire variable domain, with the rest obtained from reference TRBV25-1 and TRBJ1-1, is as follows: EADIYQTPRYLVIGTGKKITLECSQTMGHDKMYWYQQDPGMELHLIHYSYGVNSTEKGDLSSESTVSRIRTEHFPLTLESARPSHTSQYLCASSPYAGGTEAFFGQGTRLTVV.

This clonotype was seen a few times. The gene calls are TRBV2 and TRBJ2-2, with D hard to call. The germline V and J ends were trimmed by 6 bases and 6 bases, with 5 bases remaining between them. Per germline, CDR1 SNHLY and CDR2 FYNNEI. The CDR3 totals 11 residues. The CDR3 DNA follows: TGTGCCAGCAGCCAGCCCGGGGAGCTGTTTTTT. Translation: CASSQPGELFF.

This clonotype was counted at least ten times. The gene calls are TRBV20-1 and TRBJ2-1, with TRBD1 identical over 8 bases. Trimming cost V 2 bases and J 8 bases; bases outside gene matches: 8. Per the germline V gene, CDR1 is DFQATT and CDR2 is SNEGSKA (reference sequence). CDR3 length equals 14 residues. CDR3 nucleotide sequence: TGCAGTGCTAGACCTCAGGACAGGGTGCATGAGCAGTTCTTC. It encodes CSARPQDRVHEQFF.

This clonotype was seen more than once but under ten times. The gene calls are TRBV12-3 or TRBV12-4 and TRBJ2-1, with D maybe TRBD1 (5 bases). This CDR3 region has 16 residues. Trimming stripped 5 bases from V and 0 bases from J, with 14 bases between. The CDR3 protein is CASSLTGPSSYNEQFF. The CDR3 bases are TGTGCCAGCAGTCTTACAGGTCCGAGCTCCTACAATGAGCAGTTCTTC.

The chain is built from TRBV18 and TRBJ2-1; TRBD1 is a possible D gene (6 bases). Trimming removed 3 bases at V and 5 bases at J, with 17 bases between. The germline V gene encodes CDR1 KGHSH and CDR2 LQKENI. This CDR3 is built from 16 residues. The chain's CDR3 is CASSPLDGTYHNEQFF. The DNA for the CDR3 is TGTGCCAGCTCACCCTTGGACGGGACATACCACAATGAGCAGTTCTTC.

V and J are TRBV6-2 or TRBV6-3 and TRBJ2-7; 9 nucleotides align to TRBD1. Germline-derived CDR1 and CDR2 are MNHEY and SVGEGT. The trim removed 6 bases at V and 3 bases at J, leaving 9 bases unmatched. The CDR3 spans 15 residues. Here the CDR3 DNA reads TGTGCCAGCAGCCCCCCGGGACAGGGATACTACGAGCAGTACTTC. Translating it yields CASSPPGQGYYEQYF.

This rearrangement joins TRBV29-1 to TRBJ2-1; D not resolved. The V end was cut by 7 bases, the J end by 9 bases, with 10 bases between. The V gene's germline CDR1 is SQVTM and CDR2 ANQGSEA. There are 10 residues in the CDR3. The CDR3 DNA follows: TGCAGCGCCAAATCGGGTGAGCAGTTCTTC. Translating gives CSAKSGEQFF.

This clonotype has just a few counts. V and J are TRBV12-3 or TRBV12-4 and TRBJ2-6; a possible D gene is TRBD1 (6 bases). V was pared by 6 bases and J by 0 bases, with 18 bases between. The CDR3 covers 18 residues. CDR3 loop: CASRGYRTEVSGANVLTF. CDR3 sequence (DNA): TGTGCCAGCAGAGGATATCGGACAGAAGTCTCTGGGGCCAACGTCCTGACTTTC.

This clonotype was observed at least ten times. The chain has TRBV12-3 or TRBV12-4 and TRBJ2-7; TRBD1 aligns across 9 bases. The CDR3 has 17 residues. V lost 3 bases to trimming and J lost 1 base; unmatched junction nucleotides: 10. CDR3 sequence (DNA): TGTGCCAGCAGTTTGGGGATGACGGGGACAGGGTCCTACGAGCAGTACTTC. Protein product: CASSLGMTGTGSYEQYF.